This entry describes one TCR beta chain. This CDR3 contains 16 residues. J lost 1 base, V lost 4 bases, and 8 bases had no gene match. Germline V gene lookup returns CDR1 SGHDT and CDR2 YYEEEE. Clones were read by immunoSEQ multiplex PCR, and TCRdb kept only the in-frame ones, dropping some. The sample consists of 250,000 to 350,000 clones, around 85% of them appearing once. This record belongs to a study of blood T cell repertoires in COVID-19. On the study more broadly: Both acute and convalescent COVID-19 samples were obtained from the United States, Italy and Spain.

The TCR comes from a human donor with COVID-19, enrolled during active disease. The donor label of this sample is uncertain. Sequenced input: peripheral blood. This chain connects TRBV5-6 to TRBJ2-3; 8 positions agree with TRBD2. The CDR3 sequence: CASSRLAAGGTDTQYF. For the CDR3, the DNA is TGTGCCAGCAGCCGCCTTGCAGCGGGAGGCACAGATACGCAGTATTTT.